This TCR beta chain was recovered during a study of monozygotic twins with inflammatory bowel disease. TCRdb derives one entry per CDR3 protein from the 5' RACE reads, leaving out DNA. This sample contains about 380,000 distinct CDR3 sequences. Sequences were obtained from blood. The source of this sequence is a human donor with ulcerative colitis or Crohn's disease, or a healthy co-twin of an affected twin (not recorded which).

CDR3 sequence: CASSYQGEFADTQYF. The J gene is TRBJ2-3, the V gene TRBV9; there is no DNA to check the TCRdb D call of TRBD1. Germline V gives CDR1 SGDLS, CDR2 YYNGEE. The CDR3 extends over 15 amino acids.